The T cell receptor (beta chain) described here comes from a study of response to subunit inactivated influenza vaccine. Study observations and caveats: Each seasonal flu vaccination may recruit only limited new T cells, authors suggested.

TCRdb re-called the RT-PCR reads with MiXCR, one entry per CDR3 protein. The sample lists 490,000 or so distinct CDR3 sequences, approximately 7.7% occurring once. In this sample, this clonotype turned up once. Its target is unknown. Trimming cost V 7 bases and J 0 bases, with 12 bases left between them. The CDR3 has 15 residues. Germline V gene lookup returns CDR1 LGHNA and CDR2 YNFKEQ. Here the sequenced sample was PBMCs from blood, taken roughly 24 months after vaccination. The V and J genes are TRBV4-2 and TRBJ2-2, with D possibly matching TRBD2 (5 bases). The receptor comes from a man between 50 and 75 years old who received an inactivated influenza vaccine. The CDR3 loop is CASTPGGPNTGELFF. The CDR3, as DNA: TGTGCCAGCACCCCTGGCGGGCCGAACACCGGGGAGCTGTTTTTT.